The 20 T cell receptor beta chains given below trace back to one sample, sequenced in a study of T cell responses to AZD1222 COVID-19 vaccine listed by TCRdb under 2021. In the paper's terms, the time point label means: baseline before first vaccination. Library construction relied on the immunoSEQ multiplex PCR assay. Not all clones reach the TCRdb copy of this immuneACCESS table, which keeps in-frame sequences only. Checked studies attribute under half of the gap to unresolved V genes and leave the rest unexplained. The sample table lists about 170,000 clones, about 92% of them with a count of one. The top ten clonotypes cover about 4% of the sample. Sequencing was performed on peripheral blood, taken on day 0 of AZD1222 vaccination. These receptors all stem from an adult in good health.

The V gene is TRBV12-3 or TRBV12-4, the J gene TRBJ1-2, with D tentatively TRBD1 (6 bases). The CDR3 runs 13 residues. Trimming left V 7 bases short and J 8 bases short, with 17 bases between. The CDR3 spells CASTRYRAGGYTF. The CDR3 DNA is TGTGCCAGCACTCGATACAGGGCGGGCGGCTACACCTTC.

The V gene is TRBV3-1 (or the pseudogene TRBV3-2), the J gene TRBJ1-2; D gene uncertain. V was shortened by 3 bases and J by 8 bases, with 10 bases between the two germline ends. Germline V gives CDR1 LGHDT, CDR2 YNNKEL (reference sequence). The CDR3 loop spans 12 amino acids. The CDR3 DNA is TGTGCCAGCAGCCAGGCCTATCGGGGCTACACCTTC. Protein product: CASSQAYRGYTF.

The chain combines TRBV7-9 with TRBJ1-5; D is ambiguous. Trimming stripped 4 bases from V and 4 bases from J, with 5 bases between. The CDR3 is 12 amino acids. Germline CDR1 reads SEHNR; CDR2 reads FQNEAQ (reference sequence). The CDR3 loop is CASSSINQPQHF. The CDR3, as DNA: TGTGCCAGCAGCTCAATTAATCAGCCCCAGCATTTT. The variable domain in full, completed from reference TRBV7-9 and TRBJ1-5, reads DTGVSQNPRHKITKRGQNVTFRCDPISEHNRLYWYRQTLGQGPEFLTYFQNEAQLEKSRLLSDRFSAERPKGSFSTLEIQRTEQGDSAMYLCASSSINQPQHFGDGTRLSIL.

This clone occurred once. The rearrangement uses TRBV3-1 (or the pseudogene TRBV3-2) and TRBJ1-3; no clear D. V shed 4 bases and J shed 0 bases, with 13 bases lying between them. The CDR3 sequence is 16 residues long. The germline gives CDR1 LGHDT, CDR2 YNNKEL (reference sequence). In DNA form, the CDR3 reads TGTGCCAGCAGCCCGAGGGAGGGAGGCTCTGGAAACACCATATATTTT. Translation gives CASSPREGGSGNTIYF.

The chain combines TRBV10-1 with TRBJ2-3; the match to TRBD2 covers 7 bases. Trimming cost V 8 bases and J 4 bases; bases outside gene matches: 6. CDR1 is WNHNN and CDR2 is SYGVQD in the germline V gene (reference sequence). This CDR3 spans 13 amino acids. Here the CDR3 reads CASGGGPADTQYF. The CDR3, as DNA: TGCGCCAGCGGGGGAGGGCCGGCAGATACGCAGTATTTT.

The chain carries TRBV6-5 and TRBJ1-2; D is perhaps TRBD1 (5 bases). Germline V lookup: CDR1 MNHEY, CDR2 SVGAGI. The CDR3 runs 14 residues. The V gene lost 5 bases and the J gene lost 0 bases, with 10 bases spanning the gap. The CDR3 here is CASSLRGPNYGYTF. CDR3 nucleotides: TGTGCCAGCAGTCTGAGGGGACCTAACTATGGCTACACCTTC.

This CDR3 is CASSLFQGADYEQYF. The CDR3 DNA reads as TGTGCCAGCAGCTTATTTCAAGGGGCGGACTACGAGCAGTACTTC. V gene TRBV7-2 combines with J gene TRBJ2-7, with D perhaps TRBD1 (5 bases). Trimming cost V 2 bases and J 3 bases, with 14 bases left between them. Germline lookup yields CDR1 SGHTA and CDR2 FQGNSA. The CDR3 is 15 residues long. Together with reference TRBV7-2 and TRBJ2-7, the CDR3 gives the full variable domain: GAGVSQSPSNKVTEKGKDVELRCDPISGHTALYWYRQSLGQGLEFLIYFQGNSAPDKSGLPSDRFSAERTGGSVSTLTIQRTQQEDSAVYLCASSLFQGADYEQYFGPGTRLTVT.

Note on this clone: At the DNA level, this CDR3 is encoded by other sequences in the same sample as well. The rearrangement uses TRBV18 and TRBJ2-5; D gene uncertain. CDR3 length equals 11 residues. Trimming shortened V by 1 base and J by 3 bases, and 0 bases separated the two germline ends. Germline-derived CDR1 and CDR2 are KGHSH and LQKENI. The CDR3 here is CASSPQETQYF. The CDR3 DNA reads TGTGCCAGCTCACCACAAGAGACCCAGTACTTC.

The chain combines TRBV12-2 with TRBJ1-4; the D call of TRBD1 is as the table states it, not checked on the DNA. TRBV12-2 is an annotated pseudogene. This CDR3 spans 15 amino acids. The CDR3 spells CASRLDIATNEKLFF. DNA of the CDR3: TGTGCAAGTCGCTTGGACATTGCAACTAATGAAAAACTGTTTTTT.

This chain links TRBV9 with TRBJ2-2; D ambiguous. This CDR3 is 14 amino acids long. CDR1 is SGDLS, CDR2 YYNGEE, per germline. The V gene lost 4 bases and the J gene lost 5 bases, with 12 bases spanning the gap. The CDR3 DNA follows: TGTGCCAGCAGCCTCACACCCCGGACCGGGGAGCTGTTTTTT. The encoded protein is CASSLTPRTGELFF.

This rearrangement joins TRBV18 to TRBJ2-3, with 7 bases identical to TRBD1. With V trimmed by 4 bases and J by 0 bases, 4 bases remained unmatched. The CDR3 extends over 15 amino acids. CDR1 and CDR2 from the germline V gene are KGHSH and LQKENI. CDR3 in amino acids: CASSRSGQSTDTQYF. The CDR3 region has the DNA TGTGCCAGCTCACGATCGGGACAGAGCACAGATACGCAGTATTTT.

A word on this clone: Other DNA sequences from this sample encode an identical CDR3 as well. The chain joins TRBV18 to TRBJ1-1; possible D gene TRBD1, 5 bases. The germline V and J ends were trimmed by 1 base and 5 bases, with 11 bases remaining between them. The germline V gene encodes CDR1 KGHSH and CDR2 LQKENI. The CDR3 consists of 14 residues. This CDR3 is CASSPRGGGTEAFF. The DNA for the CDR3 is TGTGCCAGCTCACCACGCGGGGGTGGGACTGAAGCTTTCTTT.

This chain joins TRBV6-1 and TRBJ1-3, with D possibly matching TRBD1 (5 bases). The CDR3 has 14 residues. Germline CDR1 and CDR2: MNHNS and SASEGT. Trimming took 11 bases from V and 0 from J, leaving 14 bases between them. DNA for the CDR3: TGTGCCGCCCGGGGGATCTCCTCTGGAAACACCATATATTTT. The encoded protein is CAARGISSGNTIYF.

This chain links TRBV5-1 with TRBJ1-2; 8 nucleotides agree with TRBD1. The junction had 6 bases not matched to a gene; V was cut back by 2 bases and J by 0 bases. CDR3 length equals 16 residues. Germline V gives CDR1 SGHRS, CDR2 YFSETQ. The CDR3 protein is CASSLDNRGANYGYTF. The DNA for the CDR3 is TGCGCCAGCAGCTTAGATAACAGGGGGGCTAACTATGGCTACACCTTC.

The CDR3: CASSPSTGGSNQPQHF. In nucleotides, the CDR3 is TGTGCCAGCAGCCCGTCGACAGGGGGGTCTAATCAGCCCCAGCATTTT. This chain links TRBV3-1 (or the pseudogene TRBV3-2) with TRBJ1-5; 9 positions match TRBD1. Germline V gene lookup returns CDR1 LGHDT and CDR2 YNNKEL (reference sequence). There are 16 residues in the CDR3. J was trimmed by 4 bases and V by 4 bases; bases with no gene match: 8.

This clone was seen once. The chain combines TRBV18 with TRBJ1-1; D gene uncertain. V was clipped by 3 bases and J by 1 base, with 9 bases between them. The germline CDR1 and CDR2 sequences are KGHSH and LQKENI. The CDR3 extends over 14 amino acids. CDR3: CASSPVTENTEAFF. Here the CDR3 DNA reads TGTGCCAGCTCACCCGTAACGGAGAACACTGAAGCTTTCTTT.

Here the CDR3 DNA reads TGCGCCAGCAGCTTATTCGAGGGGAGCTCTGGAAACACCATATATTTT. Protein product: CASSLFEGSSGNTIYF. The chain joins TRBV5-1 to TRBJ1-3, with D perhaps matching TRBD1 (5 bases). Germline V gene data show CDR1 as SGHRS and CDR2 as YFSETQ. V shed 2 bases and J shed 0 bases, with 12 bases lying between them. This CDR3 has 16 amino acids.

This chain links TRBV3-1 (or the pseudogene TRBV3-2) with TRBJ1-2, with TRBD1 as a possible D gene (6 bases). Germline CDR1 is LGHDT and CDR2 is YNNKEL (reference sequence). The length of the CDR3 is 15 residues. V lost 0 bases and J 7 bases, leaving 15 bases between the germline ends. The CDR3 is CASSQDLSGGGGYTF. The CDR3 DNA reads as TGTGCCAGCAGCCAAGATCTTTCGGGGGGCGGTGGCTACACCTTC.

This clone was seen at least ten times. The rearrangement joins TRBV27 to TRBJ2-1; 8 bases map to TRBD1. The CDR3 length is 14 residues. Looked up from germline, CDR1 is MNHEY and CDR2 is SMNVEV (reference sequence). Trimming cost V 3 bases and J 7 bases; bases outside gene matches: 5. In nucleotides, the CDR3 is TGTGCCAGCAGTTTCGGACAGGGAGTGAATGAGCAGTTCTTC. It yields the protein CASSFGQGVNEQFF.

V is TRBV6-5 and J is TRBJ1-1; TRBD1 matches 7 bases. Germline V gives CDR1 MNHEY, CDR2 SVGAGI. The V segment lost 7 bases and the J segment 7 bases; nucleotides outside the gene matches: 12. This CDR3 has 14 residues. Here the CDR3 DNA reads TGTGCCAGCATTAAGAGGGACAGCGTCTATGAAGCTTTCTTT. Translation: CASIKRDSVYEAFF.